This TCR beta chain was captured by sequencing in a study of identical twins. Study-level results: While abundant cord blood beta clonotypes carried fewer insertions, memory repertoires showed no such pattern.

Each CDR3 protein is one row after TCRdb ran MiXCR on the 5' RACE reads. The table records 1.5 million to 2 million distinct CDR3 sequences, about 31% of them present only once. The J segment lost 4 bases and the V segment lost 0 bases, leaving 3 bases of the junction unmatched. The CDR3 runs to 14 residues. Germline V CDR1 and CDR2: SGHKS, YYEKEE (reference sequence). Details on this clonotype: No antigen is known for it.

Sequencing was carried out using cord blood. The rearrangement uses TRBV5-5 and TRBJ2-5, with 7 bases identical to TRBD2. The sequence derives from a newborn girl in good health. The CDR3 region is CASSLELALETQYF. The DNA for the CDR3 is TGTGCCAGCAGCTTGGAACTAGCGTTAGAGACCCAGTACTTC. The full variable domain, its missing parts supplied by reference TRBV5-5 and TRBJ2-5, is DAGVTQSPTHLIKTRGQQVTLRCSPISGHKSVSWYQQVLGQGPQFIFQYYEKEERGRGNFPDRFSARQFPNYSSELNVNALLLGDSALYLCASSLELALETQYFGPGTRLLVL.